This T cell receptor beta chain was recorded in a study of T cell responses to AZD1222 COVID-19 vaccine. Study findings and constraints: AZD1222 recipients seropositive at baseline numbered only 6 or 7. Most donors were white British and more were female, and clonal diversity was possibly underestimated.

The data were produced by immunoSEQ multiplex PCR, yet TCRdb's version contains in-frame clones alone and is incomplete. This sample carries 150,000 or so clones, roughly 86% of them seen once, and the ten largest clones take around 5.2%. Notes on this clone: Antigen: not known.

Germline V CDR1 and CDR2: GTSNPN, SVGIG (reference sequence). The CDR3 covers 14 residues. The V and J ends lost 5 bases and 9 bases, in that order; junction bases with no gene match: 8. The sample in question was peripheral blood, obtained on day 0 of AZD1222 vaccination. The chain uses TRBV30 and TRBJ1-6, with TRBD1 identical over 9 bases. This clonotype was sampled from an adult in good health. The CDR3 sequence: CAWSGTGNGSPLHF. Here the CDR3 DNA reads TGTGCCTGGTCCGGGACAGGGAATGGTTCACCCCTCCACTTT.